This TCR beta chain originates from a study of cytomegalovirus exposure and HLA in healthy donors. General study findings and limits: Excluded were some V segments that proved indistinguishable, including TRBV6-2 and TRBV6-3. In a later analysis, HLA-associated beta chains showed higher expansion and lower generation probabilities than comparable chains.

Concerning this clone itself: Its antigen remains unknown.

The PCR used 60 Vbeta and 13 Jbeta primers. Generated by immunoSEQ multiplex PCR, the TCRdb table keeps only in-frame clones and is missing some. The table records more than 110,000 clones, around 83% of them present only once. Trimming pared 0 bases from V and 1 base from J, leaving 6 bases between. Germline CDR1 reads SGHTA; CDR2 reads FQGTGA. CDR3 size: 14 residues. The source is a man in his forties in good health and CMV-seropositive. The rearrangement uses TRBV7-3 and TRBJ1-1; D remains ambiguous. The sample taken for sequencing was PBMCs. In nucleotides, the CDR3 is TGTGCCAGCAGCTTAACCCCAGGGAACACTGAAGCTTTCTTT. Protein sequence: CASSLTPGNTEAFF.